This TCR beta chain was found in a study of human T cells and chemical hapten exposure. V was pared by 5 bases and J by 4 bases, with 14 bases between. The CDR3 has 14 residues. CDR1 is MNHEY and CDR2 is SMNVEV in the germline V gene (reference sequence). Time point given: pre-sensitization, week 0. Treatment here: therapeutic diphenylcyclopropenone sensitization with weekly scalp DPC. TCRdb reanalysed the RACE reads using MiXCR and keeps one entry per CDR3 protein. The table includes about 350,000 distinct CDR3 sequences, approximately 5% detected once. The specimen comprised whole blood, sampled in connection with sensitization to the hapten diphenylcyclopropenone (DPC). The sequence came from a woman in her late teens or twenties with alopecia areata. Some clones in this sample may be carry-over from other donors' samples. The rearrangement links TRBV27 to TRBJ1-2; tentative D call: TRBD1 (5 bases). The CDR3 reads CASSEGGVRYGYTF. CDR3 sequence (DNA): TGTGCCAGCAGTGAGGGAGGGGTCCGCTATGGCTACACCTTC.